The 18 T cell receptor beta chains below come from one sample, sequenced in a study of breast tumors, draining lymph nodes, adjacent tissues. MiXCR was run by TCRdb on the multiplex PCR reads, yielding one entry per CDR3 protein. The data contain about 140,000 distinct CDR3 sequences, approximately 20% of them singletons. Breast cancer patients provided tissue from their axillary draining lymph nodes. Input material: axillary lymph node tissue. These receptors were collected from a female donor with breast cancer. Some clones in this sample may be carry-over from other donors' samples.

The sample holds many counts of this clonotype. The chain carries TRBV5-1 and TRBJ2-5; 7 positions match TRBD2. The CDR3 has 15 residues. The V gene end was trimmed by 2 bases and the J gene end by 2 bases; junction bases not matched to a gene: 6. Germline lookup yields CDR1 SGHRS and CDR2 YFSETQ. The CDR3 here is CASSFSGTKQETQYF. The CDR3 nucleotides read TGCGCCAGCAGCTTTTCCGGGACTAAGCAAGAGACCCAGTACTTC. Using reference TRBV5-1 and TRBJ2-5 for the parts outside the CDR3, the full variable domain is KAGVTQTPRYLIKTRGQQVTLSCSPISGHRSVSWYQQTPGQGLQFLFEYFSETQRNKGNFPGRFSGRQFSNSRSEMNVSTLELGDSALYLCASSFSGTKQETQYFGPGTRLLVL.

The chain uses TRBV6-1 and TRBJ2-5; TRBD2 might be the D (6 bases). The CDR3 sequence is 14 residues long. V lost 6 bases to trimming and J lost 2 bases, with 13 bases between them. CDR1 MNHNS and CDR2 SASEGT come from the germline V gene. The CDR3 DNA reads TGTGCCAGCAGGGCATCCGGGGGTCAAGAGACCCAGTACTTC. Amino acid sequence: CASRASGGQETQYF.

This clonotype was counted ten times or more. The chain is built from TRBV4-2 and TRBJ2-1; 10 bases agree with TRBD2. V lost 0 bases and J lost 6; bases outside the gene matches: 5. The CDR3 is 16 amino acids. The germline V gene has CDR1 LGHNA and CDR2 YNFKEQ. Here the CDR3 DNA reads TGTGCCAGCAGCCAAGATCTAGCGGGAGCGGGCAATGAGCAGTTCTTC. The encoded protein is CASSQDLAGAGNEQFF.

This clonotype was recorded a few times. A read error may explain this, as a much larger clone is one base away. Since the CDR3 does not end with the conserved phenylalanine or tryptophan, this likely comes from a read error. The J gene is TRBJ2-1, the V gene TRBV7-9, with D unclear. V lost 2 bases and J 7 bases, leaving 9 bases between the germline ends. Germline CDR1 SEHNR, CDR2 FQNEAQ (reference sequence). The CDR3 contains 13 residues. The CDR3 spells CASSLRAENEQFL. The CDR3 bases are TGTGCCAGCAGCTTACGGGCGGAGAATGAGCAGTTCCTC.

This clonotype was picked up many times. This rearrangement joins TRBV7-3 to TRBJ2-7, with 12 bases identical to TRBD2. CDR3 length equals 20 residues. The junction had 12 bases not matched to a gene; V was cut back by 0 bases and J by 0 bases. Germline V gene lookup returns CDR1 SGHTA and CDR2 FQGTGA. CDR3 amino acids: CASSLTVRLAGVSGSYEQYF. The DNA of the CDR3 is TGTGCCAGCAGCTTAACGGTACGACTAGCGGGAGTTTCGGGCTCCTACGAGCAGTACTTC.

The table lists this clonotype with many counts. V usage is TRBV4-1 and J usage is TRBJ2-1; D is possibly TRBD2 (5 bases). V shed 2 bases and J shed 5 bases, with 16 bases lying between them. The CDR3 is 16 amino acids. CDR1 is MGHRA, CDR2 YSYEKL, per germline. CDR3 sequence reads: CASSQQDSPRHNEQFF. The CDR3 DNA reads TGCGCCAGCAGCCAACAGGACTCTCCTCGGCACAATGAGCAGTTCTTC.

With regard to this clonotype: This may arise from a read error, as a much more abundant clone is one base away. The gene calls are TRBV3-1 and TRBJ2-7; D uncertain. This CDR3 has 13 residues. Germline lookup yields CDR1 LGHDT and CDR2 YNNKEL (reference sequence). The DNA of the CDR3 is TGTGCCAGCAGCCAAGTCCCAGCCTACGAGCAGCACTTC. It encodes CASSQVPAYEQHF.

The chain couples TRBV5-6 to TRBJ2-3; D is undetermined. The length of the CDR3 is 14 residues. Trimming removed 1 base at V and 2 bases at J, with 8 bases between. The germline V gene has CDR1 SGHDT and CDR2 YYEEEE. The CDR3 DNA reads TGTGCCAGCAGCTTGAGGTACCCCACAGATACGCAGTATTTT. This sequence encodes CASSLRYPTDTQYF.

This clonotype was seen ten or more times. This chain uses TRBV20-1 with TRBJ2-7; D perhaps matches TRBD2 (6 bases). Germline CDR1 is DFQATT and CDR2 is SNEGSKA (reference sequence). The ends were cut back, 1 base at V and 1 base at J, with 11 bases in the middle. This CDR3 has 14 amino acids. The CDR3 here is CSARAPRESYEQYF. CDR3 DNA sequence: TGCAGTGCTAGAGCCCCCCGGGAGTCCTACGAGCAGTACTTC.

In this sample, this clonotype turned up many times. This chain uses TRBV5-5 with TRBJ2-5; unclear D gene. This CDR3 is 12 amino acids long. Germline-derived CDR1 and CDR2 are SGHKS and YYEKEE (reference sequence). V lost 0 bases to trimming and J lost 2 bases, with 2 bases between them. The CDR3 nucleotides are TGTGCCAGCAGCTTGGTACAAGAGACCCAGTACTTC. The encoded protein is CASSLVQETQYF.

At least ten counts were recorded for this clonotype. The chain combines TRBV9 with TRBJ2-3; D is ambiguous. Germline CDR1 reads SGDLS; CDR2 reads YYNGEE. This CDR3 has 13 amino acids. The ends were cut back, 1 base at V and 6 bases at J, with 9 bases in the middle. CDR3 nucleotide sequence: TGTGCCAGCAGCGTACAGGTCTACGATACGCAGTATTTT. This sequence encodes CASSVQVYDTQYF.

On this clonotype itself: This may be a read error: a much more frequent sequence differs by one nucleotide. This chain uses TRBV9 with TRBJ2-5, with D tentatively TRBD2 (6 bases). The CDR3 sequence is 15 residues long. Germline loops: CDR1 SGDLS, CDR2 YYNGEE. With 0 bases removed from V and 6 bases from J, the gap between germline ends came to 15 bases. The CDR3 DNA reads as TGTGCCAGCAGCGTAGAAGGGGAGCGGGCCCAGACCCAGTACTTC. The encoded protein is CASSVEGERAQTQYF.

Regarding this clonotype: A read error may be the cause here, since a much bigger clone is one base away. The chain carries TRBV6-6 and TRBJ1-4; D ambiguous. Per germline, CDR1 MNHNY and CDR2 SVGAGI (reference sequence). V was clipped by 0 bases and J by 12 bases, with 8 bases between them. The CDR3 runs to 12 residues. CDR3 region: CASSYSAEELFF. CDR3 sequence (DNA): TGTGCCAGCAGTTACTCGGCGGAAGAACTGTTTTTT.

Comments on this clonotype: This clone may be a read error of a much larger clone one base away. V and J are TRBV19 and TRBJ2-7; tentatively, D is TRBD1 (6 bases). Germline V gene sequence: CDR1 LNHDA, CDR2 SQIVND (reference sequence). This CDR3 is 12 amino acids long. CDR3 sequence: CVSSAGAYEQYF. The CDR3 coding sequence is TGTGTCAGTAGTGCAGGGGCCTACGAGCAGTACTTC.

This clonotype occurred many times. The V call is TRBV4-2, the J call TRBJ2-1; TRBD2 matches 12 bases. The CDR3 extends over 17 amino acids. Trimming at V came to 2 bases and at J to 3 bases, leaving 5 bases not matched to a gene. The germline V gene encodes CDR1 LGHNA and CDR2 YNFKEQ. In DNA form, the CDR3 reads TGTGCCAGCAGCCAAAGAAGGACTAGCGGGATCTACAATGAGCAGTTCTTC. Its translation is CASSQRRTSGIYNEQFF.

This clonotype was found many times. The V and J genes are TRBV10-2 and TRBJ2-2; D uncertain. The V gene's germline CDR1 is WSHSY and CDR2 SAAADI. Trimming left V 7 bases short and J 1 base short, with 4 bases between. The CDR3 sequence is 12 residues long. CDR3 sequence reads: CASTLNTGELFF. The CDR3, as DNA: TGCGCCAGCACCCTGAACACCGGGGAGCTGTTTTTT.

This clonotype was recorded at least ten times. CDR3 sequence (DNA): TGTGCCAGCAGCCCCCCAGGCCGGGGTCCGGACACCGGGGAGCTGTTTTTT. Amino acid sequence: CASSPPGRGPDTGELFF. The genes are TRBV7-9 and TRBJ2-2; tentative D call: TRBD2 (5 bases). The germline CDR1 and CDR2 sequences are SEHNR and FQNEAQ (reference sequence). CDR3 length equals 17 residues. Trimming took off 5 bases at V and 3 bases at J, with 19 bases between the two ends. Variable domain in full (rest from reference TRBV7-9 and TRBJ2-2): DTGVSQNPRHKITKRGQNVTFRCDPISEHNRLYWYRQTLGQGPEFLTYFQNEAQLEKSRLLSDRFSAERPKGSFSTLEIQRTEQGDSAMYLCASSPPGRGPDTGELFFGEGSRLTVL.

Regarding this clonotype: Possible read error: a much larger clone is one base away. V is TRBV3-1 and J is TRBJ2-3; 7 positions agree with TRBD1. The CDR3 consists of 14 residues. The germline V gene has CDR1 LGHDT and CDR2 YNNKEL (reference sequence). This CDR3 reads CTSSHRQGPDTQYF. In DNA form, the CDR3 reads TGTACCAGCAGCCACCGACAGGGACCAGATACGCAGTATTTT.